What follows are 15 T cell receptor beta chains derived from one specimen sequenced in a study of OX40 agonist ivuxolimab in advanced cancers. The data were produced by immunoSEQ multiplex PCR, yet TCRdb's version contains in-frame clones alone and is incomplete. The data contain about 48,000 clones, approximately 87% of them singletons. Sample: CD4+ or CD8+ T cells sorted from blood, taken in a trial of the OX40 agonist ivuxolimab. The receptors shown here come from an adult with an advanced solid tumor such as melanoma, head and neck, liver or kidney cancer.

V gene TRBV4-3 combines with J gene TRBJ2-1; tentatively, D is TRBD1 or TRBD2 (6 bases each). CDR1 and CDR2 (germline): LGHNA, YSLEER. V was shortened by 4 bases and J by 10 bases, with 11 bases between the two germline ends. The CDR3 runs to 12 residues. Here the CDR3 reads CASSRGAREQFF. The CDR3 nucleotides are TGCGCCAGCAGCCGGGGGGCGCGGGAGCAGTTCTTC.

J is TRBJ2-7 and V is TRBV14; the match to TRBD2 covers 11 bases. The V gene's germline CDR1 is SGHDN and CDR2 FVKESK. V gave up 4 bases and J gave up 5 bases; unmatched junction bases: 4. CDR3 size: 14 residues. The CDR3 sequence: CASSLGTSGDEQYF. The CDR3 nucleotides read TGTGCCAGCAGCCTTGGGACTAGCGGCGACGAGCAGTACTTC.

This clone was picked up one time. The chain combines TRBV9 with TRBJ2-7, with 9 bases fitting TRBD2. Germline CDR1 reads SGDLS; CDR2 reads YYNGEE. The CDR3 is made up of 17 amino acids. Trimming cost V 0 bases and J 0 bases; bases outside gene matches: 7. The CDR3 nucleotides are TGTGCCAGCAGCGTAGAAGCGGGAGGATCAAGCTCCTACGAGCAGTACTTC. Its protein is CASSVEAGGSSSYEQYF.

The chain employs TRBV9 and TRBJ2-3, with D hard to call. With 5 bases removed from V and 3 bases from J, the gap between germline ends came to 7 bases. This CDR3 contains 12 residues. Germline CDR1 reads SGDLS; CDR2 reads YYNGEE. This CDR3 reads CASSLGTDTQYF. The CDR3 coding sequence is TGTGCCAGCAGTTTAGGGACAGATACGCAGTATTTT.

CDR3 sequence (DNA): TGTGCCAGTAACTTACTTGGAGCATTGAACACTGAAGCTTTCTTT. Protein: CASNLLGALNTEAFF. The chain carries TRBV19 and TRBJ1-1; D uncertain. Per germline, CDR1 LNHDA and CDR2 SQIVND (reference sequence). The germline V and J ends were trimmed by 7 bases and 0 bases, with 15 bases remaining between them. This CDR3 comprises 15 residues.

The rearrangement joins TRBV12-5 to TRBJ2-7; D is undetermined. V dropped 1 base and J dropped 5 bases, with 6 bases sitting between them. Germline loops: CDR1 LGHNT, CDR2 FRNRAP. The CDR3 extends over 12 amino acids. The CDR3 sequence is CASGLGQNEQYF. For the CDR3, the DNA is TGTGCTAGTGGTTTGGGGCAGAACGAGCAGTACTTC.

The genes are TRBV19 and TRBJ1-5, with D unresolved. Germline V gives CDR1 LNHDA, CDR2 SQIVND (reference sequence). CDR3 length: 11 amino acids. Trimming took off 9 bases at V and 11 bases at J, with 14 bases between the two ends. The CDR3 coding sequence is TGTGCCAGCGGACGGCGCTGGGCCCAGCATTTT. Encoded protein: CASGRRWAQHF.

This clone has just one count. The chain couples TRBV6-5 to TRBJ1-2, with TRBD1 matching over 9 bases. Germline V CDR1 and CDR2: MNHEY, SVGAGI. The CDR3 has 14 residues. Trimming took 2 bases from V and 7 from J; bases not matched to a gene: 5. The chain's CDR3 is CASSYGTGLGGYTF. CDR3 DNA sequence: TGTGCCAGCAGTTACGGGACAGGGTTGGGTGGCTACACCTTC.

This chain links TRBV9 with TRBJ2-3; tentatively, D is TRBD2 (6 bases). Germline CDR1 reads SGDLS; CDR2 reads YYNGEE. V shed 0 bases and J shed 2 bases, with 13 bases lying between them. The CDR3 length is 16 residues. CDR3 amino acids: CASSVADSGYTDTQYF. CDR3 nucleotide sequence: TGTGCCAGCAGCGTAGCTGATAGCGGATACACAGATACGCAGTATTTT.

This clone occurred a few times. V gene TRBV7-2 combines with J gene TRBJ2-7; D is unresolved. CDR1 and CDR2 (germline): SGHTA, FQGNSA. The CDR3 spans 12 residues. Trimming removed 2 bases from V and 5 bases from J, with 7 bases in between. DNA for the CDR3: TGTGCCAGCAGCTTAACCAGGAACGAGCAGTACTTC. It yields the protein CASSLTRNEQYF.

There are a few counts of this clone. The CDR3 sequence is CAWSLRTRMNTEAFF. DNA for the CDR3: TGTGCCTGGAGTCTAAGGACACGTATGAACACTGAAGCTTTCTTT. The chain carries TRBV30 and TRBJ1-1, with D tentatively TRBD1 (5 bases). Germline values: CDR1 GTSNPN, CDR2 SVGIG (reference sequence). The CDR3 is 15 amino acids. V was trimmed by 2 bases and J by 0 bases, leaving 13 bases between them.

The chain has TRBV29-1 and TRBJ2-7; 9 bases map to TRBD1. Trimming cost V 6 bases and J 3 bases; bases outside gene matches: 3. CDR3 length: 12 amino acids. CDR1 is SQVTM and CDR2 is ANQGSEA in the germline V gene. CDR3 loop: CSVLDRGYEQYF. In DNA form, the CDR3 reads TGCAGCGTGCTGGACAGGGGCTACGAGCAGTACTTC.

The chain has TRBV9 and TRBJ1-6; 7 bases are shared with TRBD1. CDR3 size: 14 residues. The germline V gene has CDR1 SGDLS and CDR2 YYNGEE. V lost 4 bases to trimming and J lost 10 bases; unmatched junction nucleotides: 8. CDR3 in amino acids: CASSQGGERSPLHF. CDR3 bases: TGTGCCAGCAGCCAAGGGGGCGAGAGATCACCCCTCCACTTT.

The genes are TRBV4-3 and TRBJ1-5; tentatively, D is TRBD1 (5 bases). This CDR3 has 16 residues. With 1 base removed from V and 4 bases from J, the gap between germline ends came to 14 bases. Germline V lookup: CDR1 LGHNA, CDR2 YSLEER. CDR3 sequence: CASSQAFEGVNQPQHF. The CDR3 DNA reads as TGCGCCAGCAGCCAAGCGTTTGAAGGGGTGAATCAGCCCCAGCATTTT.

CDR3 sequence (DNA): TGCGCCAGCAGCTTGGCGGACAATGAGCAGTTCTTC. Its translation: CASSLADNEQFF. The rearrangement links TRBV5-1 to TRBJ2-1; D remains unclear. CDR1 SGHRS and CDR2 YFSETQ come from the germline V gene. Between the trimmed V and J ends, which lost 0 bases and 5 bases, there was a span of 3 bases. This CDR3 is 12 amino acids long.